The clone carrying this T cell receptor (beta chain) was seen a handful of times. What it recognizes is unknown. The data derive from a study of response to subunit inactivated influenza vaccine. MiXCR, applied by TCRdb to the RT-PCR reads, yields one record per CDR3 protein. The profile shows under 200,000 distinct CDR3 sequences, around 11% of them singletons. V lost 1 base and J 4 bases, leaving 16 bases between the germline ends. Germline CDR1 reads SGHVS; CDR2 reads FNYEAQ. The CDR3 has 16 residues. General study points: Authors suggested seasonal influenza vaccinations each recruit few new T cells.

The sample in question was CD8+ T cells sorted from PBMCs, obtained less than 30 months after vaccination. The receptor comes from a man aged 50 to 69 who received an inactivated influenza vaccine. This rearrangement joins TRBV7-6 to TRBJ2-5; D possibly corresponds to TRBD1 (6 bases). This chain's CDR3 is CASSLEIVGRGETQYF. CDR3 DNA: TGTGCCAGCAGCTTAGAAATAGTGGGCAGGGGAGAGACCCAGTACTTC.